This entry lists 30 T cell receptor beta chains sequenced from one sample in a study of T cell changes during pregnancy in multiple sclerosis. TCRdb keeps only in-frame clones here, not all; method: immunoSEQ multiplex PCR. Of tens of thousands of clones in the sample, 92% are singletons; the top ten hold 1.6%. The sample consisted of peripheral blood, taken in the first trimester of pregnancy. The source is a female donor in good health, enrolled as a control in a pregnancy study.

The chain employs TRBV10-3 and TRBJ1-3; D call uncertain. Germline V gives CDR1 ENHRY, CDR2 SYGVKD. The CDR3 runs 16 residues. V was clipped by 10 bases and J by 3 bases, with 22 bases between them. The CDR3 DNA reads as TGTGCCACCTTAATGCCCCACTCAGAGGGTGGAAACACCATATATTTT. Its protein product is CATLMPHSEGGNTIYF.

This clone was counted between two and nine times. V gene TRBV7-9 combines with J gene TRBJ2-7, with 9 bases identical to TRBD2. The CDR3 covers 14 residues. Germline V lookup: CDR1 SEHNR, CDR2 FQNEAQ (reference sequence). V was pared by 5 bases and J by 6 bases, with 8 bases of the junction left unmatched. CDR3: CASSPGTSRPEQYF. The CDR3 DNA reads TGTGCCAGCAGCCCAGGGACTAGCAGGCCCGAGCAGTACTTC.

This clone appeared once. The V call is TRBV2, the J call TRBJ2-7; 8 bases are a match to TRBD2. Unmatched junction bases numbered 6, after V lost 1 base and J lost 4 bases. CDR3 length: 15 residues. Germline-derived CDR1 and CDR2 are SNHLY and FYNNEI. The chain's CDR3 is CASSEGSGGIYEQYF. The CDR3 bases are TGTGCCAGCAGTGAAGGGAGCGGGGGTATTTACGAGCAGTACTTC.

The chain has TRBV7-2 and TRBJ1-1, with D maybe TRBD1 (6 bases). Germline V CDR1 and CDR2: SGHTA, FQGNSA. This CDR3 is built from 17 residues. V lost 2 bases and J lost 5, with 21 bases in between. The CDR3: CASSLMRGGGTTTEAFF. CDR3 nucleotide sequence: TGTGCCAGCAGCTTAATGAGGGGGGGCGGGACAACGACTGAAGCTTTCTTT.

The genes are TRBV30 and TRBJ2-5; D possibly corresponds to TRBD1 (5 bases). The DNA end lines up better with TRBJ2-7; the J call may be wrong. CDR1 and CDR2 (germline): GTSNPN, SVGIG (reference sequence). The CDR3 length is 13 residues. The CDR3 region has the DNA TGTGCCTGGAGTGTAGGCAGGGTCTACGAGCAGTACTTC. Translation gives CAWSVGRVYEQYF.

In DNA form, the CDR3 reads TGTGCCAGCAGTCCCCGGACAGGGTACGGGAACACTGAAGCTTTCTTT. Protein: CASSPRTGYGNTEAFF. The V gene is TRBV28, the J gene TRBJ1-1; 8 nucleotides line up with TRBD1. Germline assignment: CDR1 MDHEN and CDR2 SYDVKM. V trimming: 5 bases; J trimming: 1 base; junction bases outside the gene matches: 9. The CDR3 has 16 amino acids.

Written as DNA, the CDR3 is TGCGCCAGCAGCCAAACCCCGCAGGGTAACCAGCCCCAGCATTTT. Its translation is CASSQTPQGNQPQHF. The J gene is TRBJ1-5, the V gene TRBV4-1; possible D gene TRBD1, 5 bases. CDR3 length: 15 amino acids. Germline V gene lookup returns CDR1 MGHRA and CDR2 YSYEKL. The V end lost 2 bases, the J end lost 7 bases, and 15 bases lay between the germline ends.

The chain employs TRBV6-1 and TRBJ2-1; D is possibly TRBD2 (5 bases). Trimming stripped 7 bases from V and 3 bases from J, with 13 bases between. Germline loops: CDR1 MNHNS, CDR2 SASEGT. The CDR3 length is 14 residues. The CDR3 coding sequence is TGTGCCAGCACAGACTACACAATCTACAATGAGCAGTTCTTC. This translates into CASTDYTIYNEQFF.

The CDR3 loop reads CASVLDSTGSGANVLTF. The DNA for the CDR3 is TGCGCCAGCGTACTTGATTCCACAGGGTCTGGGGCCAACGTCCTGACTTTC. This chain uses TRBV5-1 with TRBJ2-6; D is possibly TRBD1 (6 bases). The CDR3 covers 17 residues. Trimming stripped 7 bases from V and 1 base from J, with 18 bases between. Germline CDR1 is SGHRS and CDR2 is YFSETQ. The full variable domain, in which reference TRBV5-1 and TRBJ2-6 provide the parts outside the CDR3, is KAGVTQTPRYLIKTRGQQVTLSCSPISGHRSVSWYQQTPGQGLQFLFEYFSETQRNKGNFPGRFSGRQFSNSRSEMNVSTLELGDSALYLCASVLDSTGSGANVLTFGAGSRLTVL.

CDR3 sequence (DNA): TGCAGCGTTGAACAGGGGGCCACTGAAGCTTTCTTT. As protein: CSVEQGATEAFF. The chain couples TRBV29-1 to TRBJ1-1, with TRBD1 matching 8 bases. Germline CDR1 is SQVTM and CDR2 is ANQGSEA. The J segment lost 4 bases and the V segment lost 2 bases, leaving 0 bases of the junction unmatched. This CDR3 has 12 residues.

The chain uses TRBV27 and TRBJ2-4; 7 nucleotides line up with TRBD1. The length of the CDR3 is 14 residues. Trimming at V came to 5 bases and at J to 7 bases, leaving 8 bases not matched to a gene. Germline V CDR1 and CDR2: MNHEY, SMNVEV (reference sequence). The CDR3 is CASSPGTADNIQYF. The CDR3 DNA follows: TGTGCCAGCAGTCCGGGGACAGCGGACAACATTCAGTACTTC.

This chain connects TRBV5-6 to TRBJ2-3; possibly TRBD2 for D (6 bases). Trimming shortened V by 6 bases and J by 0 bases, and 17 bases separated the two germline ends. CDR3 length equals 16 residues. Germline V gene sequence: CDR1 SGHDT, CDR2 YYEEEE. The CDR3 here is CASTPGGGLSTDTQYF. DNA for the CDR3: TGTGCCAGCACCCCCGGTGGGGGGTTAAGCACAGATACGCAGTATTTT.

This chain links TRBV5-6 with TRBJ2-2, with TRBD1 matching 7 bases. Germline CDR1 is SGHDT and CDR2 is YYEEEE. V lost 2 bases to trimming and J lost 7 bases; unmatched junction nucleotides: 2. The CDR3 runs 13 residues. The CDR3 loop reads CASSLQGNGELFF. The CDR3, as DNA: TGTGCCAGCAGCTTACAGGGGAACGGGGAGCTGTTTTTT.

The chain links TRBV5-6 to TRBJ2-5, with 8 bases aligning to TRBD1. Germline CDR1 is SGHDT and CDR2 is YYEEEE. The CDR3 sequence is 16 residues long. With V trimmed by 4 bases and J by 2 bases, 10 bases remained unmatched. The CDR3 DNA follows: TGTGCCAGCAGCACCGGGACAGGAAGAACACAAGAGACCCAGTACTTC. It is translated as CASSTGTGRTQETQYF.

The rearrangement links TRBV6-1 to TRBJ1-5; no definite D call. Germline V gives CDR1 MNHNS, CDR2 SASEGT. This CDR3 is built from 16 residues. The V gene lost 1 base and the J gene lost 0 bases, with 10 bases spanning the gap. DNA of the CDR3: TGTGCCAGCAGTGAAGATAGGACTTATAGCAATCAGCCCCAGCATTTT. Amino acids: CASSEDRTYSNQPQHF.

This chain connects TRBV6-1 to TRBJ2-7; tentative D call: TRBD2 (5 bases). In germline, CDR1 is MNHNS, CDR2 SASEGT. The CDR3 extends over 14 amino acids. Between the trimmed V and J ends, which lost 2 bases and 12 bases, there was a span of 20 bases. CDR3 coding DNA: TGTGCCAGCAGTGAATTAGGAGGCGGTCAAGAGACGTACTTC. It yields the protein CASSELGGGQETYF.

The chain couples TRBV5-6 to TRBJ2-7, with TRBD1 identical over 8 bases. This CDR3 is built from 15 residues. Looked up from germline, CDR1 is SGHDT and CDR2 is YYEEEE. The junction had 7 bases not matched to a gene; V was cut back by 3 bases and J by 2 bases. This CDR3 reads CASSSSGTGPYEQYF. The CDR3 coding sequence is TGTGCCAGCAGCTCTTCCGGGACAGGACCCTACGAGCAGTACTTC.

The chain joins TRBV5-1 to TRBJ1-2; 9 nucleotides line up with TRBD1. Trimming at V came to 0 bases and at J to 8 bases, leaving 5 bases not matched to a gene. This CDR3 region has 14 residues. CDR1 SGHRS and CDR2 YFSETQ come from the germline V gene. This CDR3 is CASSLEPQGAGYTF. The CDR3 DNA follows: TGCGCCAGCAGCTTGGAACCACAGGGGGCAGGCTACACCTTC. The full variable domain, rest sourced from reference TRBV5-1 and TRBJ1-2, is KAGVTQTPRYLIKTRGQQVTLSCSPISGHRSVSWYQQTPGQGLQFLFEYFSETQRNKGNFPGRFSGRQFSNSRSEMNVSTLELGDSALYLCASSLEPQGAGYTFGSGTRLTVV.

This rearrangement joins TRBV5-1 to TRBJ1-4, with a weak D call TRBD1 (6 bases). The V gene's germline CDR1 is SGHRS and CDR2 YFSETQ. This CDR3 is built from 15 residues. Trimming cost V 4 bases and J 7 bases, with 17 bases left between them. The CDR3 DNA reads TGCGCCAGCAGCGGTGACCTACAGGGCCCTGAAAAACTGTTTTTT. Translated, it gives CASSGDLQGPEKLFF.

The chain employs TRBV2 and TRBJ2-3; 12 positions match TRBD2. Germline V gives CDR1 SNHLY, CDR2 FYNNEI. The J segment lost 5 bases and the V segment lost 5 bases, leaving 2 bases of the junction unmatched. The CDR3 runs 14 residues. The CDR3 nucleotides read TGTGCCAGCAGTCGGACTAGCGGGGAAGATACGCAGTATTTT. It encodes CASSRTSGEDTQYF.

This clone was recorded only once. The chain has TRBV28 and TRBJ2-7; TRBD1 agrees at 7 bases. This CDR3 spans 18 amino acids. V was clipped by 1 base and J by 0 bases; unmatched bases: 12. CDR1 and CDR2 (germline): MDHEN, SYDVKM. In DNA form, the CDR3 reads TGTGCCAGCAGTTTATTTCATTTTAGAGGGGGCTTCTCCTACGAGCAGTACTTC. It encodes CASSLFHFRGGFSYEQYF.

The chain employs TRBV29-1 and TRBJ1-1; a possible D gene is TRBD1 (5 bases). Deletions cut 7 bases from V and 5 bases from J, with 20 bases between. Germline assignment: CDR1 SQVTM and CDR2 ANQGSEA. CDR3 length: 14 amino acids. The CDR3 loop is CSASKGQKATEAFF. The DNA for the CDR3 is TGCAGCGCTTCTAAGGGGCAGAAGGCTACTGAAGCTTTCTTT.

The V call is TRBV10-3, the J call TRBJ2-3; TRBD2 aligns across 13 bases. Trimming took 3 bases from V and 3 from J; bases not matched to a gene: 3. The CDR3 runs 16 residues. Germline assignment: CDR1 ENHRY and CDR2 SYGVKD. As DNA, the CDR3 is TGTGCCATCAGTGAAATACTAGCGGGAGGGACAGATACGCAGTATTTT. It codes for CAISEILAGGTDTQYF.

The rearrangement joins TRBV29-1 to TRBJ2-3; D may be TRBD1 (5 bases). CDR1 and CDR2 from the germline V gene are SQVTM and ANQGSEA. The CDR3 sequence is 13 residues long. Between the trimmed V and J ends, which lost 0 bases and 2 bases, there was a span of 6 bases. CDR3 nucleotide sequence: TGCAGCGTTGAAGAAGGACACACAGATACGCAGTATTTT. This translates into CSVEEGHTDTQYF.

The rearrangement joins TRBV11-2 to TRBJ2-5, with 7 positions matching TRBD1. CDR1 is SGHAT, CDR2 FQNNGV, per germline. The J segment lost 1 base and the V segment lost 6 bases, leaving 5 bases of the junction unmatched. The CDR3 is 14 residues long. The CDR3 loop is CASRHNRGQETQYF. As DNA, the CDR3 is TGTGCCAGCAGACATAACAGGGGCCAAGAGACCCAGTACTTC.

CDR3 loop: CASSGVAGNQPQHF. The CDR3 DNA reads as TGTGCCAGCAGTGGGGTAGCGGGAAATCAGCCCCAGCATTTT. This chain joins TRBV2 and TRBJ1-5, with D unclear. This CDR3 comprises 14 residues. The germline CDR1 and CDR2 sequences are SNHLY and FYNNEI. The V end was cut by 4 bases, the J end by 4 bases, with 11 bases between.

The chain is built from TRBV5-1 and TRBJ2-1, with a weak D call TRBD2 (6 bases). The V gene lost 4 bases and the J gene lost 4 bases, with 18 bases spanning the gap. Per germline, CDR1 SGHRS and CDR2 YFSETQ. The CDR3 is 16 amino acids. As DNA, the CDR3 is TGCGCCAGCAGCCCAAATGCGGGAACAGGATACAATGAGCAGTTCTTC. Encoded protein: CASSPNAGTGYNEQFF.

The CDR3 is CASSSTGDLNEKLFF. DNA for the CDR3: TGTGCCAGCAGCTCCACAGGGGACCTTAATGAAAAACTGTTTTTT. The chain joins TRBV11-2 to TRBJ1-4; 7 nucleotides match TRBD1. The germline gives CDR1 SGHAT, CDR2 FQNNGV. The CDR3 extends over 15 amino acids. J lost 4 bases, V lost 4 bases, and 6 bases had no gene match.

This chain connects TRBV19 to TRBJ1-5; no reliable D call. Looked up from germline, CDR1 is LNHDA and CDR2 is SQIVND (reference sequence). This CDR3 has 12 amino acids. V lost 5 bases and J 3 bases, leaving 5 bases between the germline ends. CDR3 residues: CASSSYNQPQHF. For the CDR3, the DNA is TGTGCCAGTAGTTCTTACAATCAGCCCCAGCATTTT.

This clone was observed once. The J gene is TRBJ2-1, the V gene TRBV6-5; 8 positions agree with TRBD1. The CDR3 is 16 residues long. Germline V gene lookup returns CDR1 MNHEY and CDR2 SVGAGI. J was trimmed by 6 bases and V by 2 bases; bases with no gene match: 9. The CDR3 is CASSYRPGGIGNEQFF. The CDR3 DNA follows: TGTGCCAGCAGTTACCGCCCAGGGGGCATAGGCAATGAGCAGTTCTTC.